This T cell receptor (beta chain) is from a study of beta chain features in type 1 diabetes. Germline loops: CDR1 SGHNT, CDR2 YYREEE (reference sequence). CDR3 length: 15 residues. V lost 5 bases, J lost 4 bases, and 5 bases stayed unmatched. Study-wide points: VDJ junctions sequenced from type 1 diabetes patients showed fewer insertions and more deletions.

This clone was found a few times. As yet, its antigen is unknown. Other DNA sequences in the same sample also yield this CDR3. The investigators reverse transcribed all of the isolated RNA, so they sequenced expressed TCRB transcripts. Assay used: immunoSEQ multiplex PCR; TCRdb lists only in-frame clones, some missing. Here the sample spans 850,000 to 900,000 clones, roughly 17% being singletons. Sorting that relied on CD45RO/CCR7/CD25/CD127/CD95/CD27 yielded CD4+ naive, central memory, regulatory and stem cell-like memory cells. The receptor was isolated from a woman aged 18-29 years in good health. Sequenced: naive CD4+ T cells from blood. This chain links TRBV5-4 with TRBJ2-1; 11 bases fit TRBD2. The CDR3 DNA sequence: TGTGCCAGCAGGGACGGGACTAGCGGATACAATGAGCAGTTCTTC. The encoded protein is CASRDGTSGYNEQFF.